This T cell receptor beta chain came from a study of blood T cells in healthy people across ages. On the study more broadly: About one barcoded TCR beta cDNA was captured per two T cells. General study findings and limits: Naive CD4+ cell counts and diversity both ran higher in long-lived than in aged donors.

The table lists this clonotype with a few counts. The antigen remains undetermined. V was clipped by 3 bases and J by 3 bases, with 19 bases between them. The germline CDR1 and CDR2 sequences are SGHRS and YFSETQ. The CDR3 spans 16 residues. The draw of peripheral blood yielded roughly 9.1 milliliters from each donor. Sample-barcoded 5' priming and a J-beta primer mix drove a second PCR of 7 to 11 cycles. TCRdb independently ran MiXCR on the 5' RACE reads; one entry per CDR3 protein. The table shows hundreds of thousands of distinct CDR3 sequences, with around 45% occurring only once. This chain uses TRBV5-1 with TRBJ2-7; D might be TRBD1 (5 bases). The TCR sequence derives from a woman in her sixties in good health. Sequenced sample: blood. In nucleotides, the CDR3 is TGCGCCAGCAGCTACGGTAACCAGGGAACCCTCTACGAGCAGTACTTC. Its protein product is CASSYGNQGTLYEQYF.